The next 22 T cell receptor beta chains were all read from a single sample in a study of blood T cell repertoires in COVID-19. Clones were sequenced by immunoSEQ multiplex PCR, and TCRdb holds only the in-frame ones, with some missing. Counted here are 100,000 or so clones, approximately 80% occurring once; the ten biggest clones make up approximately 9.8%. Sequenced: peripheral blood. These receptors all come from a man aged 60 to 75 with active or convalescent COVID-19.

The chain combines TRBV5-4 with TRBJ1-1; D unresolved. Trimming cost V 4 bases and J 0 bases, with 7 bases left between them. Germline CDR1 is SGHNT and CDR2 is YYREEE (reference sequence). CDR3 length: 13 residues. The CDR3 bases are TGTGCCAGCAGCAAGGACTTGAACACTGAAGCTTTCTTT. Amino acid sequence: CASSKDLNTEAFF.

The rearrangement uses TRBV9 and TRBJ2-3; 13 nucleotides match TRBD2. Per germline, CDR1 SGDLS and CDR2 YYNGEE. This CDR3 has 18 residues. V was pared by 3 bases and J by 4 bases, with 11 bases of the junction left unmatched. The CDR3 loop is CASSAPRVGTSGADTQYF. CDR3 nucleotide sequence: TGTGCCAGCAGCGCCCCAAGGGTGGGGACTAGCGGGGCAGATACGCAGTATTTT. Looking up the rest from reference TRBV9 and TRBJ2-3 gives the full variable domain: DSGVTQTPKHLITATGQRVTLRCSPRSGDLSVYWYQQSLDQGLQFLIQYYNGEERAKGNILERFSAQQFPDLHSELNLSSLELGDSALYFCASSAPRVGTSGADTQYFGPGTRLTVL.

The chain has TRBV27 and TRBJ1-2; 7 nucleotides agree with TRBD1. The CDR3 consists of 13 residues. V dropped 6 bases and J dropped 4; count of bases not matched to a gene: 5. Germline loops: CDR1 MNHEY, CDR2 SMNVEV (reference sequence). CDR3 amino acids: CASSLRQGYGYTF. In nucleotides, the CDR3 is TGTGCCAGCAGCCTCCGACAGGGCTATGGCTACACCTTC.

The chain joins TRBV4-1 to TRBJ2-1; perhaps TRBD2 as D (6 bases). The CDR3 has 14 residues. The germline V and J ends were trimmed by 2 bases and 7 bases, with 12 bases remaining between them. CDR1 MGHRA and CDR2 YSYEKL come from the germline V gene. The DNA of the CDR3 is TGCGCCAGCAGCCAACCGGGGAGGAGTAATGAGCAGTTCTTC. This sequence encodes CASSQPGRSNEQFF.

V gene TRBV27 combines with J gene TRBJ2-1, with 8 nucleotides matching TRBD2. Trimming at V came to 2 bases and at J to 5 bases, leaving 8 bases not matched to a gene. The length of the CDR3 is 16 residues. Germline V gene lookup returns CDR1 MNHEY and CDR2 SMNVEV (reference sequence). This CDR3 is CASSLRAGLAHNEQFF. CDR3 nucleotides: TGTGCCAGCAGTTTACGTGCTGGACTAGCCCACAATGAGCAGTTCTTC.

This sequence joins TRBV28 and TRBJ2-6; maybe TRBD2 (5 bases). Per the germline V gene, CDR1 is MDHEN and CDR2 is SYDVKM. The CDR3 sequence is 15 residues long. V was trimmed by 5 bases and J by 0 bases, leaving 8 bases between them. The CDR3 loop is CASSGGFSGANVLTF. The CDR3 DNA reads TGTGCCAGCAGTGGAGGATTCTCTGGGGCCAACGTCCTGACTTTC. The full variable domain, with the rest looked up from reference TRBV28 and TRBJ2-6, is DVKVTQSSRYLVKRTGEKVFLECVQDMDHENMFWYRQDPGLGLRLIYFSYDVKMKEKGDIPEGYSVSREKKERFSLILESASTNQTSMYLCASSGGFSGANVLTFGAGSRLTVL.

The chain employs TRBV5-6 and TRBJ1-2, with TRBD1 matching over 7 bases. The length of the CDR3 is 13 residues. Germline assignment: CDR1 SGHDT and CDR2 YYEEEE. The V gene end was trimmed by 4 bases and the J gene end by 8 bases; junction bases not matched to a gene: 8. CDR3 coding DNA: TGTGCCAGCAGCCCGGGGCAGGGGGGCGGCTACACCTTC. Translated, it gives CASSPGQGGGYTF.

The rearrangement links TRBV2 to TRBJ2-7; TRBD1 aligns across 9 bases. In germline, CDR1 is SNHLY, CDR2 FYNNEI. V dropped 5 bases and J dropped 6; count of bases not matched to a gene: 5. The CDR3 consists of 13 residues. The CDR3 is CASSQRGQGEQYV. In DNA, the CDR3 is TGTGCCAGCAGTCAAAGGGGACAGGGCGAGCAGTACGTC.

CDR3 in amino acids: CASSNFRNPNEQFF. In DNA form, the CDR3 reads TGTGCCAGCAGCAACTTTCGCAACCCTAATGAGCAGTTCTTC. The gene calls are TRBV6-1 and TRBJ2-1, with D uncertain. From germline, CDR1 is MNHNS and CDR2 SASEGT. V was shortened by 6 bases and J by 7 bases, with 16 bases between the two germline ends. The CDR3 is 14 residues long.

This chain joins TRBV3-1 (or the pseudogene TRBV3-2) and TRBJ2-3; TRBD2 aligns across 7 bases. With V trimmed by 3 bases and J by 0 bases, 6 bases remained unmatched. The V gene's germline CDR1 is LGHDT and CDR2 YNNKEL (reference sequence). The CDR3 is 16 residues long. CDR3 in DNA: TGTGCCAGCAGCCATGGGGGGGACGTTAGCACAGATACGCAGTATTTT. It translates to CASSHGGDVSTDTQYF.

The V and J genes are TRBV7-2 and TRBJ2-3; D possibly corresponds to TRBD2 (6 bases). Germline V gives CDR1 SGHTA, CDR2 FQGNSA. V lost 6 bases and J 2 bases, leaving 15 bases between the germline ends. The CDR3 totals 15 residues. The DNA for the CDR3 is TGTGCCAGCAGTCTCATGGCGGGGTTCACAGATACGCAGTATTTT. Encoded protein: CASSLMAGFTDTQYF.

The chain couples TRBV29-1 to TRBJ2-7; 9 positions agree with TRBD1. Germline CDR1 SQVTM, CDR2 ANQGSEA. The CDR3 covers 15 residues. J was trimmed by 2 bases and V by 6 bases; bases with no gene match: 11. DNA for the CDR3: TGCAGCGTCCCGGGACAGGGATTATTGACCTACGAGCAGTACGTC. This encodes CSVPGQGLLTYEQYV.

The chain is built from TRBV20-1 and TRBJ1-2; D possibly corresponds to TRBD1 (6 bases). Germline assignment: CDR1 DFQATT and CDR2 SNEGSKA (reference sequence). CDR3 size: 9 residues. The CDR3 nucleotides are TGCAGCCCAGGGGAGGGCTACACCTTC. Its translation: CSPGEGYTF.

The chain has TRBV5-1 and TRBJ2-7, with D possibly matching TRBD2 (5 bases). V lost 2 bases and J lost 1, with 25 bases in between. Germline V lookup: CDR1 SGHRS, CDR2 YFSETQ. The CDR3 runs 19 residues. CDR3 in DNA: TGCGCCAGCAGCTTAGCTCCTCCTGAGCGGATGAAACTTTCCTACGAGCAGTACGTC. It translates to CASSLAPPERMKLSYEQYV.

In nucleotides, the CDR3 is TGTGCCAGCAGCCGTTCCGGGACTAGCGGGAACTACGAGCAGTACTTC. It codes for CASSRSGTSGNYEQYF. The genes are TRBV7-3 and TRBJ2-7, with 13 bases that match TRBD2. Trimming took 5 bases from V and 3 from J; bases not matched to a gene: 7. The CDR3 consists of 16 residues. Germline loops: CDR1 SGHTA, CDR2 FQGTGA.

This sequence joins TRBV11-1 and TRBJ1-1; a possible D gene is TRBD1 (5 bases). The V end lost 1 base, the J end lost 6 bases, and 9 bases lay between the germline ends. The CDR3 is 13 residues long. Per the germline V gene, CDR1 is SGHAT and CDR2 is FQDESV (reference sequence). The CDR3 loop reads CASSLGQKSEAFF. CDR3 bases: TGTGCCAGCAGCTTAGGACAGAAATCTGAAGCTTTCTTT.

The chain joins TRBV28 to TRBJ2-7; maybe TRBD1 (6 bases). CDR3 length: 16 residues. V was clipped by 1 base and J by 4 bases, with 17 bases between them. CDR1 is MDHEN and CDR2 is SYDVKM in the germline V gene. CDR3 nucleotides: TGTGCCAGCAGTTTATTCTCTGAGGGGCAGGGGTACGAGCAGTACTTC. This sequence encodes CASSLFSEGQGYEQYF.

The rearrangement uses TRBV6-5 and TRBJ2-1, with D possibly matching TRBD1 (6 bases). With 5 bases removed from V and 10 bases from J, the gap between germline ends came to 9 bases. CDR3 length equals 11 residues. Germline V gene sequence: CDR1 MNHEY, CDR2 SVGAGI. CDR3 sequence: CASSQGNEQFF. The CDR3 region has the DNA TGTGCCAGCAGTCAGGGGAACGAGCAGTTCTTC.

This chain joins TRBV7-8 and TRBJ2-1, with D possibly being TRBD2 (6 bases). This CDR3 is built from 14 residues. The V and J ends lost 5 bases and 14 bases respectively, with 22 bases between them. Per germline, CDR1 SGHVS and CDR2 FQNEAQ. CDR3 sequence (DNA): TGTGCCAGCAGCGTAGTGGGAAGGACTGGACTAAAGTTCTTC. Translated: CASSVVGRTGLKFF. The complete variable domain, with remaining parts taken from reference TRBV7-8 and TRBJ2-1, reads GAGVSQSPRYKVAKRGQDVALRCDPISGHVSLFWYQQALGQGPEFLTYFQNEAQLDKSGLPSDRFFAERPEGSVSTLKIQRTQQEDSAVYLCASSVVGRTGLKFFGPGTRLTVL.

The V gene is TRBV19, the J gene TRBJ1-2; perhaps TRBD1 as D (6 bases). The germline V gene encodes CDR1 LNHDA and CDR2 SQIVND (reference sequence). V was shortened by 6 bases and J by 0 bases, with 8 bases between the two germline ends. The CDR3 runs to 13 residues. CDR3 protein: CASRGGANYGYTF. The CDR3 region has the DNA TGTGCCAGTAGAGGGGGAGCTAACTATGGCTACACCTTC.

This clone was picked up a small number of times. The chain is built from TRBV28 and TRBJ1-1; no clear D. The germline CDR1 and CDR2 sequences are MDHEN and SYDVKM. The CDR3 runs to 13 residues. V was clipped by 5 bases and J by 3 bases, with 10 bases between them. The CDR3 coding sequence is TGTGCCAGCAGTAAATACGGGGACACTGAAGCTTTCTTT. This sequence encodes CASSKYGDTEAFF.

This clone has just a few counts. This sequence joins TRBV6-6 and TRBJ1-1; 9 nucleotides line up with TRBD1. There are 13 residues in the CDR3. Germline V gene sequence: CDR1 MNHNY, CDR2 SVGAGI (reference sequence). With V trimmed by 0 bases and J by 8 bases, 1 base remained unmatched. This chain's CDR3 is CASSYSGQGEAFF. The CDR3, as DNA: TGTGCCAGCAGTTACTCGGGACAGGGCGAAGCTTTCTTT.